The TCR beta chain described here comes from a study of radiotherapy plus CTLA-4 blockade in lung cancer. The repertoire was sequenced with immunoSEQ multiplex PCR; TCRdb's copy has only in-frame clones and lacks some. This sample has about 24,000 clones, with about two thirds found just once. CDR1 is SEHNR, CDR2 FQNEAQ, per germline (reference sequence). V dropped 0 bases and J dropped 3 bases, with 18 bases sitting between them. The length of the CDR3 is 17 residues. The receptor was isolated from a human donor with non-small cell lung cancer whose response to radiotherapy plus ipilimumab could not be evaluated. The chain employs TRBV7-9 and TRBJ2-7; D is possibly TRBD2 (6 bases). The sequencing here drew on peripheral blood, taken from a patient treated with radiotherapy plus ipilimumab. The CDR3 bases are TGTGCCAGCAGCTTAGCGCGGGGCTGGAGGGGATTCTACGAGCAGTACTTC. Translation gives CASSLARGWRGFYEQYF.